The 31 T cell receptor beta chains listed next were all sequenced from one sample in a study of T cells in Graves' hyperthyroidism and ophthalmopathy. It was RNA transcripts that yielded the amplified TCR beta CDR3 regions. With the HTBI primer set, the TCR CDR3 went through a first round of RT-PCR. TCRdb passed the multiplex PCR reads through MiXCR, listing each CDR3 protein once. The sample has nearly 750,000 distinct CDR3 sequences; roughly 32% are singletons. Sequenced material: blood. The receptors shown here come from a middle-aged woman with Graves' hyperthyroidism.

The chain has TRBV10-3 and TRBJ2-6, with unresolved D. Germline V gives CDR1 ENHRY, CDR2 SYGVKD. The ends were cut back, 6 bases at V and 5 bases at J, with 8 bases in the middle. This CDR3 is built from 13 residues. CDR3 coding DNA: TGTGCCATCAGCGCCGACAGGGCCAACGTCCTGACTTTC. Its translation: CAISADRANVLTF.

J is TRBJ2-5 and V is TRBV20-1; 11 positions match TRBD1. This CDR3 is built from 13 residues. V was pared by 3 bases and J by 5 bases, with 2 bases of the junction left unmatched. Germline V gene sequence: CDR1 DFQATT, CDR2 SNEGSKA (reference sequence). CDR3 coding DNA: TGCAGTGCTAGTGGACAGGGGGCGGAGACCCAGTACTTC. Amino acids: CSASGQGAETQYF.

The chain combines TRBV7-9 with TRBJ2-5; TRBD2 matches 11 bases. With 2 bases clipped from V and 4 bases from J, the junction kept 12 bases outside the gene matches. Per the germline V gene, CDR1 is SEHNR and CDR2 is FQNEAQ (reference sequence). The CDR3 is made up of 18 amino acids. CDR3 coding DNA: TGTGCCAGCAGCTTAAATGGAGGACTAGCGGGTTTGAGAGAGACCCAGTACTTC. Protein sequence: CASSLNGGLAGLRETQYF.

The V and J genes are TRBV7-2 and TRBJ1-5; D possibly corresponds to TRBD1 (6 bases). CDR3 length equals 14 residues. Germline V gene lookup returns CDR1 SGHTA and CDR2 FQGNSA. V gave up 6 bases and J gave up 11 bases, with 20 bases separating them. CDR3 coding DNA: TGTGCCAGCAGAAGGGGGGAGGGGATTCTGGCCCAGCATTTT. Translation gives CASRRGEGILAQHF.

This clonotype was seen a handful of times. V is TRBV19 and J is TRBJ2-2; 7 nucleotides align to TRBD2. V trimming: 8 bases; J trimming: 4 bases; junction bases outside the gene matches: 10. Germline V gene data show CDR1 as LNHDA and CDR2 as SQIVND (reference sequence). The CDR3 contains 15 residues. The CDR3 region is CASRRERLGTGELFF. CDR3 nucleotide sequence: TGTGCCAGTCGGCGGGAGCGTTTAGGCACCGGGGAGCTGTTTTTT. Variable domain in full (rest from reference TRBV19 and TRBJ2-2): DGGITQSPKYLFRKEGQNVTLSCEQNLNHDAMYWYRQDPGQGLRLIYYSQIVNDFQKGDIAEGYSVSREKKESFPLTVTSAQKNPTAFYLCASRRERLGTGELFFGEGSRLTVL.

This clonotype was seen ten or more times. The chain has TRBV7-2 and TRBJ1-2, with D unclear. The ends were cut back, 5 bases at V and 0 bases at J, with 16 bases in the middle. Germline CDR1 and CDR2: SGHTA and FQGNSA. This CDR3 comprises 16 residues. The CDR3, as DNA: TGTGCCAGCAGCCAACGGACTTCGCACCCTAACTATGGCTACACCTTC. Translated: CASSQRTSHPNYGYTF.

This clonotype came up many times. V gene TRBV6-1 combines with J gene TRBJ1-1; the D gene is possibly TRBD1 (5 bases). The V end lost 6 bases, the J end lost 1 base, and 12 bases lay between the germline ends. The germline V gene has CDR1 MNHNS and CDR2 SASEGT. CDR3 length: 14 residues. The CDR3 spells CASRNLDRNTEAFF. DNA of the CDR3: TGTGCCAGCAGGAACCTTGACAGGAACACTGAAGCTTTCTTT.

This clonotype has a handful of counts. The chain recombines TRBV7-9 with TRBJ1-2; weak D call: TRBD1 (5 bases). V was shortened by 5 bases and J by 5 bases, with 18 bases between the two germline ends. CDR3 size: 15 residues. Germline CDR1 and CDR2: SEHNR and FQNEAQ (reference sequence). The CDR3 DNA follows: TGTGCCAGCAGCGTCGGGACGGACGCTATGTATGGCTACACCTTC. Residues: CASSVGTDAMYGYTF.

In its sample, this clonotype was seen many times. The gene calls are TRBV12-3 or TRBV12-4 and TRBJ1-2; 8 nucleotides align to TRBD1. J gave up 1 base and V 5 bases, and 6 bases lay outside the gene matches. CDR3 length: 15 residues. The CDR3 protein is CASSTTGGNNYGYTF. As DNA, the CDR3 is TGTGCCAGCAGTACCACAGGGGGTAATAACTATGGCTACACCTTC.

The V and J genes are TRBV9 and TRBJ1-6, with D uncertain. Trimming took 2 bases from V and 8 from J, leaving 11 bases between them. The CDR3 loop spans 14 amino acids. Germline assignment: CDR1 SGDLS and CDR2 YYNGEE. Here the CDR3 reads CASSVTVKDSPLHF. The CDR3 nucleotides are TGTGCCAGCAGCGTGACTGTGAAGGATTCACCCCTCCACTTT.

This chain uses TRBV29-1 with TRBJ2-3; the match to TRBD1 covers 8 bases. J gave up 14 bases and V 6 bases, and 10 bases lay outside the gene matches. The CDR3 is 11 residues long. Germline V gene sequence: CDR1 SQVTM, CDR2 ANQGSEA. The CDR3 DNA sequence: TGCAGCGTGCGCCAGGGGGCCGCATGGTATTTT. Amino acids: CSVRQGAAWYF.

A word on this clonotype: One end of the junction fails to match germline, which may point to a read error. This chain connects TRBV7-9 to TRBJ1-1; TRBD1 might be the D (6 bases). The CDR3 has 13 residues. In germline, CDR1 is SEHNR, CDR2 FQNEAQ (reference sequence). CDR3 region: CASGLGQNTEAFF. The CDR3 DNA reads TGTGCCAGCGGCTTGGGACAGAACACTGAAGCTTTCTTT.

This clonotype has at least ten counts. The V gene is TRBV7-2, the J gene TRBJ2-7; TRBD2 is a possible D gene (5 bases). Germline V gives CDR1 SGHTA, CDR2 FQGNSA. The CDR3 contains 14 residues. The V end was cut by 4 bases, the J end by 2 bases, with 12 bases between. The CDR3 protein is CASSYPGVPYEQYF. The CDR3 DNA reads as TGTGCCAGCAGCTACCCCGGGGTCCCCTACGAGCAGTACTTC. Full variable domain (remainder filled in from reference TRBV7-2 and TRBJ2-7): GAGVSQSPSNKVTEKGKDVELRCDPISGHTALYWYRQSLGQGLEFLIYFQGNSAPDKSGLPSDRFSAERTGGSVSTLTIQRTQQEDSAVYLCASSYPGVPYEQYFGPGTRLTVT.

Only a few counts were recorded for this clonotype. The chain combines TRBV7-9 with TRBJ1-2; weak D call: TRBD1 (6 bases). V lost 6 bases and J 4 bases, leaving 24 bases between the germline ends. Germline CDR1 reads SEHNR; CDR2 reads FQNEAQ (reference sequence). This CDR3 has 17 residues. This CDR3 reads CASRTLAWGANPYGYTF. CDR3 in DNA: TGTGCCAGCAGGACACTAGCGTGGGGGGCCAACCCCTATGGCTACACCTTC.

At least ten counts were recorded for this clonotype. The chain carries TRBV2 and TRBJ1-5, with 7 bases aligning to TRBD1. V shed 7 bases and J 3 bases; nucleotides not matched to a gene: 12. This CDR3 is built from 16 residues. Germline values: CDR1 SNHLY, CDR2 FYNNEI. CDR3 region: CASKSVGDRDNQPQHF. The CDR3 region has the DNA TGTGCCAGCAAGTCTGTAGGCGACAGGGACAATCAGCCCCAGCATTTT. Filled out from reference TRBV2 and TRBJ1-5, the complete variable domain reads EPEVTQTPSHQVTQMGQEVILRCVPISNHLYFYWYRQILGQKVEFLVSFYNNEISEKSEIFDDQFSVERPDGSNFTLKIRSTKLEDSAMYFCASKSVGDRDNQPQHFGDGTRLSIL.

This rearrangement joins TRBV20-1 to TRBJ2-7, with 9 bases matching TRBD2. With V trimmed by 3 bases and J by 4 bases, 13 bases remained unmatched. Per germline, CDR1 DFQATT and CDR2 SNEGSKA (reference sequence). The CDR3 extends over 16 amino acids. This CDR3 reads CSASSPSGDSGYEQYF. The CDR3 nucleotides read TGCAGTGCTAGTAGCCCTAGCGGGGATTCTGGATACGAGCAGTACTTC.

In this sample, this clonotype turned up many times. This sequence joins TRBV11-2 and TRBJ2-5; a weak D match, TRBD1 (5 bases). V lost 5 bases and J 1 base, leaving 14 bases between the germline ends. Germline V gene lookup returns CDR1 SGHAT and CDR2 FQNNGV. This CDR3 is 15 amino acids long. CDR3 sequence reads: CASSVGQGFQETQYF. The CDR3 bases are TGTGCCAGCAGCGTGGGCCAGGGCTTCCAAGAGACCCAGTACTTC.

This clonotype turned up a few times. V and J are TRBV7-9 and TRBJ1-2; 9 nucleotides agree with TRBD1. CDR3 length equals 16 residues. J gave up 1 base and V 5 bases, and 8 bases lay outside the gene matches. The germline V gene has CDR1 SEHNR and CDR2 FQNEAQ (reference sequence). The CDR3 nucleotides are TGTGCCAGCAGCCGCCTGGGACAGGGAAATAACTATGGCTACACCTTC. Residues: CASSRLGQGNNYGYTF.

This clonotype was recorded many times. The gene calls are TRBV10-3 and TRBJ2-2; possible D gene TRBD1, 6 bases. Per germline, CDR1 ENHRY and CDR2 SYGVKD. The V end was cut by 8 bases, the J end by 0 bases, with 13 bases between. This CDR3 comprises 15 residues. CDR3 coding DNA: TGTGCCATCGGGAAAACAGGGTCGAACACCGGGGAGCTGTTTTTT. This codes for CAIGKTGSNTGELFF.

The V gene is TRBV29-1, the J gene TRBJ2-7; D is perhaps TRBD2 (5 bases). With 3 bases removed from V and 3 bases from J, the gap between germline ends came to 9 bases. Germline values: CDR1 SQVTM, CDR2 ANQGSEA. The CDR3 has 12 residues. The CDR3 DNA reads as TGCAGCGTTGACGACGGGGACTACGAGCAGTACTTC. It codes for CSVDDGDYEQYF.

The sample holds many counts of this clonotype. The CDR3 DNA follows: TGCAGCGTGGTGGCGGTCTATGGCTACACCTTC. As protein: CSVVAVYGYTF. The chain combines TRBV29-1 with TRBJ1-2, with no clear D. The CDR3 runs to 11 residues. The germline CDR1 and CDR2 sequences are SQVTM and ANQGSEA. V shed 6 bases and J shed 4 bases, with 9 bases lying between them. The whole variable domain, filled in from reference TRBV29-1 and TRBJ1-2, reads SAVISQKPSRDICQRGTSLTIQCQVDSQVTMMFWYRQQPGQSLTLIATANQGSEATYESGFVIDKFPISRPNLTFSTLTVSNMSPEDSSIYLCSVVAVYGYTFGSGTRLTVV.

This clonotype was counted ten times or more. The chain carries TRBV7-9 and TRBJ1-1; 9 positions agree with TRBD1. V shed 5 bases, J shed 1 base, and the junction held 5 bases outside the gene matches. Germline assignment: CDR1 SEHNR and CDR2 FQNEAQ (reference sequence). The CDR3 spans 15 residues. This CDR3 is CASSRRGQGNTEAFF. As DNA, the CDR3 is TGTGCCAGCAGCCGTAGGGGACAGGGGAACACTGAAGCTTTCTTT.

This clonotype was recorded many times. The chain links TRBV6-5 to TRBJ1-2; D remains unclear. This CDR3 comprises 14 residues. Germline V gives CDR1 MNHEY, CDR2 SVGAGI. With 4 bases removed from V and 4 bases from J, the gap between germline ends came to 13 bases. The chain's CDR3 is CASSSLGSTYGYTF. CDR3 nucleotide sequence: TGTGCCAGCAGTTCTCTTGGCTCTACCTATGGCTACACCTTC.

As regards this clonotype: A much larger clone lies one base from this, so it may be a read error. The conserved phenylalanine or tryptophan is not found at the CDR3 terminus, so this likely reflects a read error. This sequence joins TRBV12-3 or TRBV12-4 and TRBJ1-2, with 7 bases that match TRBD1. Germline trimming cut 6 bases from V and 4 bases from J; bases unmatched to any gene: 8. The CDR3 totals 14 residues. Here the CDR3 DNA reads TGTGCCAGCAGCCGGACAGGCTTGGCCTATGGCTACACCTCC. Amino acid sequence: CASSRTGLAYGYTS.

This clonotype was observed at least ten times. The CDR3 bases are TGCAGTGCTATGGGGCTAGCGGCCCAAGAGACCCAGTACTTC. Encoded protein: CSAMGLAAQETQYF. V is TRBV20-1 and J is TRBJ2-5; 7 nucleotides match TRBD2. The V gene end was trimmed by 4 bases and the J gene end by 1 base; junction bases not matched to a gene: 6. CDR1 and CDR2 from the germline V gene are DFQATT and SNEGSKA (reference sequence). CDR3 length equals 14 residues.

This clonotype has more than one count but fewer than ten. The CDR3 nucleotides are TGCAGTGCTAGCTTTCCTGGGGATGAAAAACTGTTTTTT. Its translation is CSASFPGDEKLFF. The rearrangement joins TRBV20-1 to TRBJ1-4; D is undetermined. The CDR3 covers 13 residues. The V end was cut by 3 bases, the J end by 6 bases, with 11 bases between. Germline CDR1 reads DFQATT; CDR2 reads SNEGSKA (reference sequence).

This chain uses TRBV25-1 with TRBJ1-3; perhaps TRBD1 as D (5 bases). The ends were cut back, 6 bases at V and 0 bases at J, with 18 bases in the middle. The CDR3 runs 17 residues. Germline V gene lookup returns CDR1 MGHDK and CDR2 SYGVNS. CDR3 loop: CASSPPGPINSGNTIYF. The CDR3 region has the DNA TGTGCCAGCAGCCCCCCGGGGCCGATAAACTCTGGAAACACCATATATTTT.

This clonotype appeared many times. J is TRBJ2-7 and V is TRBV9, with D uncertain. This CDR3 has 13 amino acids. Trimming cost V 7 bases and J 1 base, with 12 bases left between them. CDR1 and CDR2 (germline): SGDLS, YYNGEE. The CDR3 region is CASGLGYSYEQYF. CDR3 sequence (DNA): TGTGCCAGCGGCCTCGGGTATTCCTACGAGCAGTACTTC.

This clonotype was seen repeatedly, ten times or more. The genes are TRBV7-3 and TRBJ2-5; 12 bases line up with TRBD1. Trimming removed 5 bases from V and 5 bases from J; junction bases left unmatched: 6. The CDR3 spans 15 residues. CDR1 is SGHTA and CDR2 is FQGTGA in the germline V gene. For the CDR3, the DNA is TGTGCCAGCAGCCTGGGACAGGGGGCTTGGGAGACCCAGTACTTC. Its translation: CASSLGQGAWETQYF.

Concerning this clonotype itself: This sequence may be a read error, since a much larger clone differs from it by one base. V is TRBV5-1 and J is TRBJ2-7; D may be TRBD1 (6 bases). Germline V gene sequence: CDR1 SGHRS, CDR2 YFSETQ. The CDR3 is 15 amino acids. The germline V and J ends were trimmed by 0 bases and 3 bases, with 13 bases remaining between them. CDR3 DNA sequence: TGCGCCAGCAGCTTGGATGGCAGGGGTTTCTACGAGCAGTACTTC. Its translation is CASSLDGRGFYEQYF.

This clonotype appeared a few times. The chain employs TRBV20-1 and TRBJ2-3, with 7 bases aligning to TRBD2. Trimming removed 5 bases from V and 6 bases from J; junction bases left unmatched: 2. The V gene's germline CDR1 is DFQATT and CDR2 SNEGSKA (reference sequence). CDR3 size: 11 residues. The CDR3 protein is CSALGGDTQYF. The CDR3 nucleotides read TGCAGTGCTTTGGGGGGGGATACGCAGTATTTT.